Sequencing of this TCR beta chain was carried out in a study of T cells in localized non-small cell lung cancer. Findings of the study overall: Heterogeneity remains possible, as sequencing covered one tumor region only. A median approximately 59 of the top 100 tumor clones appeared in adjacent lung. The highest T cell clonality was in uninvolved adjacent lung, above tumor. There was an association of higher blood T cell density with longer overall survival.

The CDR3 loop spans 15 amino acids. The germline gives CDR1 LGHNA, CDR2 YSLEER. V gave up 0 bases and J gave up 0 bases, with 9 bases separating them. Only in-frame clones appear in the TCRdb table, and some are missing; sequencing was by immunoSEQ multiplex PCR. This sample has about 34,000 clones, with about 90% found just once. With respect to this clone: The antigen remains undetermined.

The sample consisted of peripheral blood, taken before any cancer treatment. The clonotype comes from a woman aged 40-75 years with stage I lung adenocarcinoma. The chain carries TRBV4-3 and TRBJ2-7; no definite D call. The CDR3 sequence: CASSQDYSHSYEQYF. In nucleotides, the CDR3 is TGCGCCAGCAGCCAAGACTATTCGCACTCCTACGAGCAGTACTTC.